This record concerns one TCR beta chain sequence. This sample stems from a study of blood T cell repertoires in COVID-19. Trimming removed 7 bases from V and 7 bases from J, with 14 bases in between. CDR1 is LNHDA and CDR2 is SQIVND in the germline V gene (reference sequence). This CDR3 has 13 amino acids. Sequenced by immunoSEQ multiplex PCR; TCRdb stores in-frame clones only, minus some. The sample lists around 250,000 clones, 90% occurring once. Sequencing was performed on PBMCs or T cells enriched from blood (not recorded which). The sequence was collected from a woman aged 30 to 39 with acute COVID-19. V gene TRBV19 combines with J gene TRBJ1-5; D gene ambiguous. As DNA, the CDR3 is TGTGCCAGTACCCCTAGTGGTGGGCAGCCCCAGCATTTT. It specifies CASTPSGGQPQHF.